This TCR beta chain was observed in a study of OX40 agonist ivuxolimab in advanced cancers. Looking at the study overall: Partial responses were seen in three patients, one with hepatocellular carcinoma and two with cutaneous melanoma.

Profiled with immunoSEQ multiplex PCR; TCRdb holds only in-frame clones, not every one. The sample yields 77,000 or so clones, 90% to 95% seen once. There are 14 residues in the CDR3. V dropped 0 bases and J dropped 1 base, with 7 bases sitting between them. Germline values: CDR1 SGDLS, CDR2 YYNGEE. This receptor was taken from an adult with an advanced solid tumor such as melanoma, head and neck, liver or kidney cancer. This chain links TRBV9 with TRBJ1-1, with D uncertain. This material consisted of CD4+ or CD8+ T cells sorted from blood, taken in a trial of the OX40 agonist ivuxolimab. Here the CDR3 DNA reads TGTGCCAGCAGCGTAGGGGCCCAGAACACTGAAGCTTTCTTT. Protein product: CASSVGAQNTEAFF.